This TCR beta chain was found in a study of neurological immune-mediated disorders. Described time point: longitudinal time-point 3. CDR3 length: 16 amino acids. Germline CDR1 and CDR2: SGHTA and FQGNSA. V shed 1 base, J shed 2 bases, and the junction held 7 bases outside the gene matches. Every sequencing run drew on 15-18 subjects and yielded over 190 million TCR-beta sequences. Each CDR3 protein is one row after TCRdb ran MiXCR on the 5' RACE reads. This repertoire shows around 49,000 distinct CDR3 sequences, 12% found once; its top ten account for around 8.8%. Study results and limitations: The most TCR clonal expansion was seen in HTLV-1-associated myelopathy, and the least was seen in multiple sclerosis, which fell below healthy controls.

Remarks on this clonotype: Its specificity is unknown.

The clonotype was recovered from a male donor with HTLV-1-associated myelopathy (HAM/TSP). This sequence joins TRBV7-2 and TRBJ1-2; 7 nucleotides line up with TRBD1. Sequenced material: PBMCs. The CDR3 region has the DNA TGTGCCAGCAGCTTAGACCGGGACAGAAGAAACTATGGCTACACCTTC. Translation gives CASSLDRDRRNYGYTF. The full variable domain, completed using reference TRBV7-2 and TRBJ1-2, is GAGVSQSPSNKVTEKGKDVELRCDPISGHTALYWYRQSLGQGLEFLIYFQGNSAPDKSGLPSDRFSAERTGGSVSTLTIQRTQQEDSAVYLCASSLDRDRRNYGYTFGSGTRLTVV.